These T cell receptor beta chains were read from a single sample in a study of CD8 T cells in ankylosing spondylitis. TCRdb re-derived calls from the 5' RACE reads in MiXCR, one entry per CDR3 protein. The repertoire has 700,000 to 850,000 distinct CDR3 sequences, roughly 12% of them found once; the top ten carry 0.51%. Sequencing was performed on blood, either unsorted or a sorted T cell fraction (not recorded which). These receptor sequences come from a male donor with ankylosing spondylitis. Both conserved end residues are part of each CDR3. The order of the fields is clone size, D gene, J gene, V gene, CDR3 protein, CDR3 DNA. The D gene is left open where the match is weak. The size field is filled for only some rows; it gives once, few, many or a size class.

- | - | TRBJ1-1 | TRBV20-1 | CSASTLWGTEAFF | TGCAGTGCTAGTACCCTATGGGGCACTGAAGCTTTCTTT
- | - | TRBJ2-3 | TRBV29-1 | CSVEGARTDTQYF | TGCAGCGTTGAAGGGGCCCGCACAGATACGCAGTATTTT
- | TRBD2 | TRBJ2-5 | TRBV7-2 | CASSTGTSGGQETQYF | TGTGCCAGCAGCACCGGGACTAGCGGGGGGCAAGAGACCCAGTACTTC
few | - | TRBJ2-7 | TRBV20-1 | CSASIVDEQYF | TGCAGTGCTAGCATTGTGGACGAGCAGTACTTC
many | TRBD1 | TRBJ1-1 | TRBV27 | CASSLTRGWNTEAFF | TGTGCCAGCAGTTTAACCAGGGGGTGGAACACTGAAGCTTTCTTT
- | - | TRBJ2-3 | TRBV10-1 | CASSESITNTQYF | TGCGCCAGCAGTGAGTCGATCACCAATACGCAGTATTTT
many | - | TRBJ2-5 | TRBV4-3 | CASSQDWSETQYF | TGCGCCAGCAGCCAAGATTGGAGCGAGACCCAGTACTTC
- | - | TRBJ1-2 | TRBV5-1 | CASSLDAPRTYGYTF | TGCGCCAGCAGCTTGGATGCACCAAGGACTTATGGCTACACCTTC
few | - | TRBJ2-7 | TRBV18 | CASSPGGQSYEQYF | TGTGCCAGCTCACCAGGGGGACAAAGCTACGAGCAGTACTTC
- | - | TRBJ1-6 | TRBV18 | CASSPGRAGPSPLHF | TGTGCCAGCTCACCAGGGAGGGCCGGTCCTTCACCCCTCCACTTT
once | - | TRBJ2-5 | TRBV5-6 | CAGSFGTGRVAETQYF | TGTGCCGGCAGCTTCGGAACAGGGAGAGTAGCAGAGACCCAGTACTTC
many | - | TRBJ2-1 | TRBV29-1 | CSVEGWQATYNEQFF | TGCAGCGTTGAAGGATGGCAGGCTACCTACAATGAGCAGTTCTTC
few | - | TRBJ1-5 | TRBV20-1 | CSARGEIGQPQHF | TGCAGTGCTAGGGGGGAGATTGGGCAGCCCCAGCATTTT
- | - | TRBJ1-1 | TRBV29-1 | CSVLVTNTEAFF | TGCAGCGTTCTCGTGACGAACACTGAAGCTTTCTTT
many | - | TRBJ2-2 | TRBV5-5 | CASASRGSLNTGELFF | TGTGCCAGCGCATCGCGAGGCTCATTGAACACCGGGGAGCTGTTTTTT
few | - | TRBJ2-7 | TRBV18 | CASSPSSLWSNEQYF | TGTGCCAGCTCCCCCAGCAGTTTATGGAGCAACGAGCAGTACTTC
- | TRBD2 | TRBJ2-5 | TRBV25-1 | CASSSQIAGGAGTQYF | TGTGCCAGCAGTTCCCAGATAGCGGGAGGGGCGGGGACCCAGTACTTC
few | TRBD2 | TRBJ2-5 | TRBV20-1 | CSAAWLAGAETQYF | TGCAGTGCTGCGTGGCTAGCGGGCGCGGAGACCCAGTACTTC
many | - | TRBJ2-2 | TRBV7-3 | CASSLQGGRTGELFF | TGTGCCAGCAGCCTCCAAGGGGGTCGGACCGGGGAGCTGTTTTTT
many | TRBD1 | TRBJ1-1 | TRBV20-1 | CSAWTGTTEAFF | TGCAGTGCCTGGACAGGGACCACTGAAGCTTTCTTT
many | - | TRBJ2-3 | TRBV18 | CASASLGTDTQYF | TGTGCCAGCGCGTCCTTGGGGACAGATACGCAGTATTTT
few | - | TRBJ1-1 | TRBV25-1 | CASSELRDGTEAFF | TGTGCCAGCAGTGAATTGAGGGACGGCACTGAAGCTTTCTTT
few | - | TRBJ1-3 | TRBV7-2 | CASSAMRGYSGNTIYF | TGTGCCAGCAGCGCTATGAGGGGGTACTCTGGAAACACCATATATTTT
- | - | TRBJ2-2 | TRBV11-3 | CASGGRNTGELFF | TGTGCCAGCGGGGGGCGGAACACCGGGGAGCTGTTTTTT
- | TRBD1 | TRBJ1-1 | TRBV20-1 | CSARVPGGNTEAFF | TGCAGTGCTAGAGTTCCAGGGGGCAACACTGAAGCTTTCTTT
many | - | TRBJ1-1 | TRBV12-3/TRBV12-4 | CASSEFGTEAFF | TGTGCCAGCAGTGAGTTCGGGACTGAAGCTTTCTTT
few | - | TRBJ1-1 | TRBV7-2 | CASSSQTGSEAFF | TGTGCCAGCAGCTCCCAGACCGGGTCTGAAGCTTTCTTT
- | - | TRBJ2-1 | TRBV12-3/TRBV12-4 | CASSRDFGEQFF | TGTGCCAGCAGTCGGGACTTCGGTGAGCAGTTCTTC
few | TRBD2 | TRBJ2-5 | TRBV15 | CATSRDPAGVAETQYF | TGTGCCACCAGCAGAGATCCGGCGGGAGTGGCAGAGACCCAGTACTTC
- | - | TRBJ2-2 | TRBV20-1 | CSARDPYPRDTGELFF | TGCAGTGCTAGAGATCCCTACCCCCGGGACACCGGGGAGCTGTTTTTT
many | - | TRBJ2-2 | TRBV12-3/TRBV12-4 | CASSLAFGELFF | TGTGCCAGCAGTTTAGCTTTCGGGGAGCTGTTTTTT
- | - | TRBJ1-1 | TRBV4-1 | CASSPGDQRTEAFF | TGCGCCAGCAGCCCGGGGGACCAGAGAACTGAAGCTTTCTTT
- | TRBD2 | TRBJ2-1 | TRBV10-3 | CANGGLAGDEQFF | TGTGCCAACGGGGGACTAGCGGGGGATGAGCAGTTCTTC
many | - | TRBJ2-7 | TRBV7-2 | CASSLVSGTYEQYF | TGTGCCAGCAGCTTAGTTTCGGGGACCTACGAGCAGTACTTC
once | - | TRBJ2-7 | TRBV6-1 | CASRMTGTPSYDQYF | TGTGCCAGCAGAATGACCGGGACTCCATCCTACGACCAGTACTTC
- | - | TRBJ2-5 | TRBV4-1 | CASSQGRSGETQYF | TGCGCCAGCAGCCAAGGGCGCAGCGGTGAGACCCAGTACTTC
- | - | TRBJ2-2 | TRBV7-9 | CASSLKSVTGELFF | TGTGCCAGCAGCTTAAAGTCGGTCACCGGGGAGCTGTTTTTT
few | - | TRBJ2-7 | TRBV10-3 | CAISDLSGTPYEQYF | TGTGCCATCAGTGACCTCAGCGGTACCCCCTACGAGCAGTACTTC
many | - | TRBJ2-4 | TRBV20-1 | CSAREMAVAKNIQYF | TGCAGTGCTAGAGAAATGGCGGTAGCCAAAAACATTCAGTACTTC
- | TRBD2 | TRBJ2-3 | TRBV7-2 | CASSNSGGAGTQYF | TGTGCCAGCAGCAATAGCGGGGGGGCGGGAACGCAGTATTTT
many | TRBD1 | TRBJ1-6 | TRBV29-1 | CSVGDRNSPLHF | TGCAGCGTAGGGGACAGAAATTCACCCCTCCACTTT
few | - | TRBJ1-5 | TRBV20-1 | CSARDRSRNQPQHF | TGCAGTGCTAGAGATAGGAGTCGCAATCAGCCCCAGCATTTT
- | - | TRBJ2-2 | TRBV20-1 | CSAREPGHNTGELFF | TGCAGTGCTAGAGAGCCCGGACACAACACCGGGGAGCTGTTTTTT
many | - | TRBJ1-2 | TRBV7-2 | CASSLSGMGGYTF | TGTGCCAGCAGCTTGTCAGGGATGGGCGGCTACACCTTC